This passage covers 9 T cell receptor beta chains from one sample sequenced in a study of T-cell reconstitution after alpha-beta-depleted transplantation in children. TCRbeta library preparation incorporated unique molecular identifiers. TCRdb reanalysed the PCR reads using MiXCR and keeps one entry per CDR3 protein. The data hold 670,000 or so distinct CDR3 sequences, with less than 15% observed a single time. Material: PBMCs, obtained before TCRalphabeta/CD19-depleted stem cell transplant. Source of these receptors: a girl aged 2 to 9 with congenital amegakaryocytic thrombocytopenia, due to receive a stem cell transplant.

This clonotype was picked up a small number of times. The chain employs TRBV28 and TRBJ2-7, with D hard to call. The CDR3 length is 17 residues. Between the trimmed V and J ends, which lost 6 bases and 2 bases, there was a span of 23 bases. From germline, CDR1 is MDHEN and CDR2 SYDVKM. DNA of the CDR3: TGTGCCAGCAGACCCCTCTCAGTAAGGGCGCCCACCTACGAGCAGTACTTC. Amino acids: CASRPLSVRAPTYEQYF.

This clonotype has just a few counts. The chain uses TRBV12-3 or TRBV12-4 and TRBJ2-7, with D hard to call. The CDR3 runs 15 residues. Trimming took 1 base from V and 1 from J, leaving 11 bases between them. The chain's CDR3 is CASSLGLVGSYEQYF. The CDR3 DNA reads TGTGCCAGCAGTTTAGGTTTAGTCGGGTCCTACGAGCAGTACTTC.

This clonotype was detected a few times. V gene TRBV28 combines with J gene TRBJ2-7; 8 bases fit TRBD2. The J segment lost 6 bases and the V segment lost 3 bases, leaving 7 bases of the junction unmatched. Per germline, CDR1 MDHEN and CDR2 SYDVKM. This CDR3 has 14 residues. CDR3 nucleotides: TGTGCCAGCAGTTTGACCCGGACTAGCTCCGAGCAGTACTTC. Protein product: CASSLTRTSSEQYF.

The chain is built from TRBV6-5 and TRBJ2-7, with TRBD2 identical over 11 bases. There are 11 residues in the CDR3. Germline lookup yields CDR1 MNHEY and CDR2 SVGAGI. The DNA of the CDR3 is TGTGTAGCGGGAGGGCCCTACGAGCAGTACTTC. This sequence encodes CVAGGPYEQYF.

V usage is TRBV4-1 and J usage is TRBJ2-2; 10 bases are shared with TRBD2. With V trimmed by 3 bases and J by 7 bases, 11 bases remained unmatched. The CDR3 spans 17 residues. CDR1 MGHRA and CDR2 YSYEKL come from the germline V gene. As DNA, the CDR3 is TGCGCCAGCAGCCAGAATAGGCTAGCGGGAGACGTCGGGGAGCTGTTTTTT. It codes for CASSQNRLAGDVGELFF.

This chain connects TRBV5-1 to TRBJ2-1; TRBD2 matches at 10 bases. With V trimmed by 1 base and J by 6 bases, 7 bases remained unmatched. CDR3 length: 16 amino acids. Germline values: CDR1 SGHRS, CDR2 YFSETQ. CDR3 coding DNA: TGCGCCAGCAGCTTGCGGCTAGCGGGAGTCAGCAATGAGCAGTTCTTC. This sequence encodes CASSLRLAGVSNEQFF.

CDR3 protein: CSARSAPSPRSGTEAFF. The CDR3 DNA reads as TGCAGTGCTAGATCCGCCCCGAGTCCTAGGTCTGGCACTGAAGCTTTCTTT. The chain links TRBV20-1 to TRBJ1-1; D not resolved. The CDR3 runs 17 residues. The V end lost 2 bases, the J end lost 4 bases, and 23 bases lay between the germline ends. CDR1 is DFQATT and CDR2 is SNEGSKA in the germline V gene (reference sequence).

This clonotype was observed at least ten times. The V call is TRBV5-1, the J call TRBJ2-1; 9 bases agree with TRBD2. This CDR3 has 15 residues. Trimming cost V 6 bases and J 2 bases; bases outside gene matches: 6. The V gene's germline CDR1 is SGHRS and CDR2 YFSETQ. The CDR3 region is CASKSSGTTYNEQFF. CDR3 DNA sequence: TGCGCCAGCAAATCTAGCGGGACTACCTACAATGAGCAGTTCTTC.

This clonotype was detected only a few times. The CDR3 here is CASSPLGTGVNEKLFF. In DNA, the CDR3 is TGCGCCAGCAGCCCCTTGGGGACAGGGGTTAATGAAAAACTGTTTTTT. The gene calls are TRBV5-1 and TRBJ1-4; 10 nucleotides line up with TRBD1. Germline CDR1 is SGHRS and CDR2 is YFSETQ. V trimming: 4 bases; J trimming: 4 bases; junction bases outside the gene matches: 7. The CDR3 has 16 amino acids.